The subject of this entry is one TCR beta chain. The data stem from a study of T-cell memory formation after mild COVID-19. Trimming left V 4 bases short and J 6 bases short, with 19 bases between. Germline V gene data show CDR1 as LGHNA and CDR2 as YSLEER. The CDR3 spans 15 residues. A single record per CDR3 protein comes from TCRdb applying MiXCR to the 5' RACE reads. The repertoire holds 35,000 to 50,000 distinct CDR3 sequences, with about 6% as singletons. V is TRBV4-3 and J is TRBJ2-7; D may be TRBD1 (6 bases). What was sequenced was PBMCs or a T cell subset sorted from them (not recorded which). This receptor was taken from an adult who had mild COVID-19 (a few samples of this study predate the infection). Cell type and time point are not known. CDR3 protein: CASSRNSGDRGEQYF. The CDR3 region has the DNA TGCGCCAGCAGCCGAAACTCAGGGGATAGGGGCGAGCAGTACTTC.